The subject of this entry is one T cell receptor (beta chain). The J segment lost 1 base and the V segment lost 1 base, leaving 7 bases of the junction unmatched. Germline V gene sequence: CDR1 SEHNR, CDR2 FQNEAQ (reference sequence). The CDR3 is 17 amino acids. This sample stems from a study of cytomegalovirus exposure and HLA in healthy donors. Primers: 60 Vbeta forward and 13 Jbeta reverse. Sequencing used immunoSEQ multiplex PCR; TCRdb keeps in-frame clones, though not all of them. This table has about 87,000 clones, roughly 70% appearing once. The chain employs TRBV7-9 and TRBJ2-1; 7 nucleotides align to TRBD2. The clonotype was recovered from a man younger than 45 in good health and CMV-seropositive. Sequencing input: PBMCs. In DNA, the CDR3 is TGTGCCAGCAGCTTAGGAGGTGCTAGCGGTTCCTACAATGAGCAGTTCTTC. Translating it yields CASSLGGASGSYNEQFF.